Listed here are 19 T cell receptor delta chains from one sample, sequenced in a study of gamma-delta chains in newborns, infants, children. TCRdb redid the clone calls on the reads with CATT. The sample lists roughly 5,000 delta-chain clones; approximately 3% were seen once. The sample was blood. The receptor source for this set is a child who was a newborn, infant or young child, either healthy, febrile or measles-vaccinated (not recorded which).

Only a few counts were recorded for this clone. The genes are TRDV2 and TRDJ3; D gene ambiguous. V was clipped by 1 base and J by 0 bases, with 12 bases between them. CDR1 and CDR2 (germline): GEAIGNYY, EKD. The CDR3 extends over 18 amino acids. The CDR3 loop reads CACDTGGSRSWDTRQMFF. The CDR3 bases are TGTGCCTGTGACACAGGAGGGAGCCGCTCCTGGGACACCCGACAGATGTTTTTC.

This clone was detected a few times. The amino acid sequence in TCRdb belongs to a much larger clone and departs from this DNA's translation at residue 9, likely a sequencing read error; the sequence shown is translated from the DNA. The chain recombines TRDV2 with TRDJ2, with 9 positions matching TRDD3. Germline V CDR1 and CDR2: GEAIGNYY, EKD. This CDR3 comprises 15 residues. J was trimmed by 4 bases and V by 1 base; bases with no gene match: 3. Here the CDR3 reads CACDTLGDSTAQLFF. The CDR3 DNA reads TGTGCCTGTGACACGCTGGGGGATTCGACAGCACAACTCTTCTTT.

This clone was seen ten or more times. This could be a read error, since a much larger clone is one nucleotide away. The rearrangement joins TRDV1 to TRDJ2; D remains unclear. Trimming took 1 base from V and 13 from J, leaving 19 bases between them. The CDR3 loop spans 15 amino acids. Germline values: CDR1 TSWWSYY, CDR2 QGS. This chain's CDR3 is CALGERGCGTPRLFF. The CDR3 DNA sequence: TGTGCTCTTGGGGAACGGGGCTGTGGGACCCCCCGACTCTTCTTT.

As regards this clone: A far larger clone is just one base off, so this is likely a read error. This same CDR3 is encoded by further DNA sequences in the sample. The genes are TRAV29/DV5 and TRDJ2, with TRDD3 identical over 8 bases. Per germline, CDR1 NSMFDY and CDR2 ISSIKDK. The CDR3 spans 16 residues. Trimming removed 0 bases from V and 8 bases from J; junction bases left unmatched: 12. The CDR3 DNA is TGTGCAGCAAGCGCGCTCTACTGGGGGTCGACTGCACAACTCTTCTTT. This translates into CAASALYWGSTAQLFF.

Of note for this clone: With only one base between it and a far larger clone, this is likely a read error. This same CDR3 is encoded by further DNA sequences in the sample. The CDR3 region has the DNA TGTGCCTGTGACACCCGTACTGGGGGATACGCGATTGACTCCTGGGACACCCGACAGATGTTTTTC. Its translation is CACDTRTGGYAIDSWDTRQMFF. The rearrangement uses TRDV2 and TRDJ3, with 13 nucleotides matching TRDD3. The V segment lost 0 bases and the J segment 0 bases; nucleotides outside the gene matches: 10. Germline V CDR1 and CDR2: GEAIGNYY, EKD. This CDR3 is built from 22 residues.

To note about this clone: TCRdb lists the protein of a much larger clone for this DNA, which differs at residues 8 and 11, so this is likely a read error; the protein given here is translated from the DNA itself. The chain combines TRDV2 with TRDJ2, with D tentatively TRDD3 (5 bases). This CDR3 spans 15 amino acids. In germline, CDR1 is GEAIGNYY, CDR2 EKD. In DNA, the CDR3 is TGTGCCTGTGTCCGTGGGGCCCCTTTGACAGTACAACTCTTCTTT. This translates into CACVRGAPLTVQLFF.

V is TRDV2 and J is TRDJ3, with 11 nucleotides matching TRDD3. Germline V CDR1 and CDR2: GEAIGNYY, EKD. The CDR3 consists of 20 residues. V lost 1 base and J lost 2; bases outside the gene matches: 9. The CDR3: CACDTLSAGGYPWDTRQMFF. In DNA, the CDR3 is TGTGCCTGTGACACACTCTCCGCTGGGGGATACCCCTGGGACACCCGACAGATGTTTTTC.

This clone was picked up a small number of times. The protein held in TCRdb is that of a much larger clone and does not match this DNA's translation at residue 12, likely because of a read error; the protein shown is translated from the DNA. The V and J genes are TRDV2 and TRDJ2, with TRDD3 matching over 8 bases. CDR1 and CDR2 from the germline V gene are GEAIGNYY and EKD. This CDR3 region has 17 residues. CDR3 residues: CACDTLGDPPLAAQLFF. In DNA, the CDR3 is TGTGCCTGTGACACCCTGGGGGACCCTCCTTTGGCAGCACAACTCTTCTTT.

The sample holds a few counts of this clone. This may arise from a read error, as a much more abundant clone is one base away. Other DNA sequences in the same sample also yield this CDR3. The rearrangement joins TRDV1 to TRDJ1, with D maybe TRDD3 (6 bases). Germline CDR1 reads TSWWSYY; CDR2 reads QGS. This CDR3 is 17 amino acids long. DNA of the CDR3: TGTGCCCTTGGGAAGCGCTGGGGTTCAGTACTGGGTGGCAAACTCATCTTT. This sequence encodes CALGKRWGSVLGGKLIF.

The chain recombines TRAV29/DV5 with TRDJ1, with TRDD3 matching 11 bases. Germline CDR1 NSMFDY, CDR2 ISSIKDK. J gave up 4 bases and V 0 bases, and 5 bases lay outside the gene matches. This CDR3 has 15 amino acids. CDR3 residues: CAASELTGGYDKLIF. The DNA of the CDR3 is TGTGCAGCAAGCGAACTAACTGGGGGATACGATAAACTCATCTTT.

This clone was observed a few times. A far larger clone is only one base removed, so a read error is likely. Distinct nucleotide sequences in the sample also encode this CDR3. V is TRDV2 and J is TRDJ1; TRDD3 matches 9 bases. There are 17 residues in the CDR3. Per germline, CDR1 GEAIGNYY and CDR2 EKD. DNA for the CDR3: TGTGCCTGTGGTCTCCGAGTACTGGGGGACCACACCGATAAACTCATCTTC. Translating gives CACGLRVLGDHTDKLIF.

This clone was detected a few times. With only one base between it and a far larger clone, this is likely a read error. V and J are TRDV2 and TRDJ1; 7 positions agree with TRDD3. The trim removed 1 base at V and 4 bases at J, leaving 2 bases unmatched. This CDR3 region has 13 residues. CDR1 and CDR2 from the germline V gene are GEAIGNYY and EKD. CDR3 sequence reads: CACDTGYNDKLIF. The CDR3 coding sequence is TGTGCCTGTGACACGGGATACAACGATAAACTCATCTTT.

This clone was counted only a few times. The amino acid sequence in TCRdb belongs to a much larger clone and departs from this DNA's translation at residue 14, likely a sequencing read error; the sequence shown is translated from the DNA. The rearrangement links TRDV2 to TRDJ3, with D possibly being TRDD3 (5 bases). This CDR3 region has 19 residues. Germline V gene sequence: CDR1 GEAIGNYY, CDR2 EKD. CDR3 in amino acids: CACDPKGVSISWDARQMFF. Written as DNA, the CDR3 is TGTGCCTGTGACCCGAAGGGGGTTTCCATATCCTGGGACGCCCGACAGATGTTTTTC.

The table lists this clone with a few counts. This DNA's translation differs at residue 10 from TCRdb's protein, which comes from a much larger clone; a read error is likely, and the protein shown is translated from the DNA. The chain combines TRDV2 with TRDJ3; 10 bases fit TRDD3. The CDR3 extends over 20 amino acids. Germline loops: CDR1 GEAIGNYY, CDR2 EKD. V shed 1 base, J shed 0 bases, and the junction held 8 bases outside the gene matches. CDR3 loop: CACDTPGWGISSWDTRQMFF. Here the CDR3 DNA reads TGTGCCTGTGACACACCGGGCTGGGGGATAAGCTCCTGGGACACCCGACAGATGTTTTTC.

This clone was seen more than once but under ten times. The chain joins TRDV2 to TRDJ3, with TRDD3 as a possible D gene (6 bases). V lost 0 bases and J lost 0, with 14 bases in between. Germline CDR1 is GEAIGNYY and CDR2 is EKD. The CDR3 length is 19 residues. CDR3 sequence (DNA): TGTGCCTGTGACACCGTGGGGGCTACGATCTCCTGGGACACCCGACAGATGTTTTTC. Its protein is CACDTVGATISWDTRQMFF.

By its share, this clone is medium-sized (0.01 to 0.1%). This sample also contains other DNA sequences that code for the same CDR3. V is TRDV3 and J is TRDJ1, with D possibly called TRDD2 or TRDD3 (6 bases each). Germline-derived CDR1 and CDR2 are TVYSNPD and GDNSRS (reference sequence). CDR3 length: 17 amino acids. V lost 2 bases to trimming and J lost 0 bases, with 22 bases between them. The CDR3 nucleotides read TGTGCCTTTCTGAAGGATCTGGGGTTTCCTAACACCGATAAACTCATCTTT. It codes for CAFLKDLGFPNTDKLIF.

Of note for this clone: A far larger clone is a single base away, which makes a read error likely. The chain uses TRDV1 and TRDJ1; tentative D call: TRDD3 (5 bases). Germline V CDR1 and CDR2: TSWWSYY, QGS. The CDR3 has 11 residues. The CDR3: CSLGELYKLIF. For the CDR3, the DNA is TGTTCTCTTGGGGAATTATATAAACTCATCTTT.

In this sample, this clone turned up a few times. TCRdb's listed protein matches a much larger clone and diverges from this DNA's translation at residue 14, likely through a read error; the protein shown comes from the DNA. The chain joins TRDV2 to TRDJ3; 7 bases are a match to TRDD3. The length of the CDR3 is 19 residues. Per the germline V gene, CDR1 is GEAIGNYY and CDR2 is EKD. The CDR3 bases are TGTGCCTGTGACAGTACTGGGGCCTACGACTCCTGGGACGCCCGGCAGATGTTTTTC. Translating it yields CACDSTGAYDSWDARQMFF.

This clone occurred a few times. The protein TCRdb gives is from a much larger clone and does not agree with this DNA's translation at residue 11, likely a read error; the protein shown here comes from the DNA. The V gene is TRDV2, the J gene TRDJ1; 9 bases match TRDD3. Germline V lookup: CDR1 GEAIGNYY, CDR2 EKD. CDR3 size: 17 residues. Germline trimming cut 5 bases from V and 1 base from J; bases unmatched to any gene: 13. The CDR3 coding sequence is TGTGCCTGTGGTCTCCGAGTACTGGGGGACCGCACCGATAAACTCATCTTT. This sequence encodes CACGLRVLGDRTDKLIF.